This T cell receptor beta chain emerged from a study of regulatory T cells in long-lasting Graves disease. Study-level points and caveats: Authors noted too few samples as a limitation.

In regard to this clonotype: Antigen unknown.

TCRdb passed the reads through MiXCR, listing each CDR3 protein once. This table has about 840 distinct CDR3 sequences, under 90% appearing once. CDR3 length equals 15 residues. Deletions cut 1 base from V and 2 bases from J, with 10 bases between. There was RNA extracted from PBMCs, and the TCR library was made from it. The peripheral blood volume drawn was 7.5 to 9.5 milliliters, and it was collected into EDTA tubes. The chain links TRBV12-3 or TRBV12-4 to TRBJ2-3; no clear D gene. The sequence derives from a woman aged 18-35 years with Graves disease. The source was peripheral blood mononuclear cells (PBMCs), collected with antithyroid drug treatment, in newly diagnosed or persistent Graves disease (not recorded which). CDR3 sequence (DNA): TGTGCCAGCAGTTTAGTTAGTAGCCCCACAGATACGCAGTATTTT. Protein: CASSLVSSPTDTQYF.